What follows are 6 T cell receptor beta chains derived from one specimen sequenced in a study of cytomegalovirus exposure and HLA in healthy donors. The PCR was carried out with 60 Vbeta primers and 13 Jbeta primers. The repertoire was sequenced with immunoSEQ multiplex PCR; TCRdb's copy has only in-frame clones and lacks some. The data hold 160,000 or so clones, with approximately 80% observed a single time. Input material: PBMCs. The receptors stem from a middle-aged woman in good health and CMV-seropositive.

CDR3 DNA sequence: TGTGCCAGCAGCTTAAGCGGGTTGGGGGGCTACGAGCAGTACTTC. This codes for CASSLSGLGGYEQYF. The chain carries TRBV7-3 and TRBJ2-7, with a possible D match to TRBD2 (6 bases). Germline CDR1 is SGHTA and CDR2 is FQGTGA. Trimming took 1 base from V and 3 from J, leaving 13 bases between them. The CDR3 loop spans 15 amino acids.

V and J are TRBV19 and TRBJ2-1; tentative D call: TRBD1 (5 bases). The CDR3 has 13 amino acids. Germline loops: CDR1 LNHDA, CDR2 SQIVND (reference sequence). The ends were cut back, 4 bases at V and 9 bases at J, with 13 bases in the middle. The chain's CDR3 is CASSTRRDSEQFF. The CDR3 DNA sequence: TGTGCCAGTAGTACCCGCAGGGATTCTGAGCAGTTCTTC.

The chain recombines TRBV28 with TRBJ1-5; 8 bases map to TRBD1. The V gene end was trimmed by 6 bases and the J gene end by 7 bases; junction bases not matched to a gene: 8. CDR1 is MDHEN, CDR2 SYDVKM, per germline. CDR3 length: 14 amino acids. The CDR3 spells CASRPGGTGQPQHF. The CDR3 region has the DNA TGTGCCAGCAGGCCTGGAGGGACAGGACAGCCCCAGCATTTT.

The V and J genes are TRBV9 and TRBJ1-1; D is unclear. This CDR3 spans 14 amino acids. CDR1 and CDR2 from the germline V gene are SGDLS and YYNGEE. The V end was cut by 0 bases, the J end by 1 base, with 7 bases between. In DNA form, the CDR3 reads TGTGCCAGCAGCGTAGATAGCCAGAACACTGAAGCTTTCTTT. Translation gives CASSVDSQNTEAFF.

This rearrangement joins TRBV19 to TRBJ1-4, with 9 bases that match TRBD1. Germline CDR1 reads LNHDA; CDR2 reads SQIVND (reference sequence). The CDR3 has 16 amino acids. The V gene end was trimmed by 6 bases and the J gene end by 8 bases; junction bases not matched to a gene: 13. The DNA of the CDR3 is TGTGCCAGTAGGCAAAAGGCGGACAGGGGTGAGGAAAAACTGTTTTTT. Protein sequence: CASRQKADRGEEKLFF.

Worth noting for this clone: Germline is not matched at one junction end, which may reflect a read error. This sequence joins TRBV5-1 and TRBJ1-2; 7 nucleotides match TRBD1. Germline assignment: CDR1 SGHRS and CDR2 YFSETQ. The CDR3 covers 15 residues. In DNA, the CDR3 is TGCGCCAGCACCTTGACAGGGAGCAAGAACTATGGCTACACCTTC. This encodes CASTLTGSKNYGYTF.